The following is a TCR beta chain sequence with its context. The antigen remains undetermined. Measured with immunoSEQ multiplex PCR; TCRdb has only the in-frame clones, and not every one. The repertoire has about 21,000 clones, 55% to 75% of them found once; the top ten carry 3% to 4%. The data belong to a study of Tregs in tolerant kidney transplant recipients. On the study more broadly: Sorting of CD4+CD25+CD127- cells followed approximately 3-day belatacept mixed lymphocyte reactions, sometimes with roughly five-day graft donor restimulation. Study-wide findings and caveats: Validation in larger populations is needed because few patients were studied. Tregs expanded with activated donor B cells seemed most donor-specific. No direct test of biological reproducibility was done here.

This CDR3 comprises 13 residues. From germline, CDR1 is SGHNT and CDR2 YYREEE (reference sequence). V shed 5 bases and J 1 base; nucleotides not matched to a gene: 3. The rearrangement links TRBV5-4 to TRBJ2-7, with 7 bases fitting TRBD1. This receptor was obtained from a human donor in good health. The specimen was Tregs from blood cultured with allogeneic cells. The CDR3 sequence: CASRTDRSYEQYF. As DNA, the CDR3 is TGTGCCAGCAGAACGGACAGGTCCTACGAGCAGTACTTC.